This TCR beta chain is from a study of response to subunit inactivated influenza vaccine (dated by TCRdb to about 2018). General notes on the study: Deep quantitative profiling of the T cell receptor repertoire was used in the study to follow responses to a trivalent subunit inactivated influenza vaccine.

Via the germline V gene (reference sequence), CDR1 is LGHDT and CDR2 YNNKEL. V loses 6 bases at its end and J loses 6 bases; junction bases beyond the gene matches: 10. From the cysteine through the phenylalanine, the CDR3 covers 15 amino acids. Only CDR3 DNA remains: 45 bases, in frame from the first base. Libraries came from RT-PCR. Sequenced on an Illumina HiSeq 2500. TCRdb reprocessed the public reads (quality trimming at Q25 with fastp, clone calling with MiXCR) and kept in-frame beta chains. A single entry per CDR3 protein holds the most common genes and DNA from its merged rows. The sample has approximately 300,000 distinct CDR3 sequences on record, approximately 21% of them singletons. The top ten hold 10% of the sample. Worth noting for this clonotype: The clone's antigen remains unknown. There are no base qualities to consult, and no much larger clone falls within one base.

Results and caveats for the whole study, not just this receptor: It was suggested by the authors that each seasonal influenza vaccination may recruit only a limited number of new T cells.

The sequence was collected from a man between 50 and 75 years old who received an inactivated influenza vaccine. Donor details come from another sample of the same person, matched by shared clones. Recombination joined TRBV3-1 with TRBJ2-3; 9 bases in between match TRBD1. Here the sequenced sample was PBMCs from blood, taken approximately 20 months after vaccination. The nucleotides read TGTGCCAGCAGGTCTCCGGGACAGGGAAGGGATACGCAGTATTTT. This sequence encodes CASRSPGQGRDTQYF.